Many counts were recorded for the clone carrying this T cell receptor (beta chain). Its antigen is unidentified. The data stem from a study of T cells in Graves' hyperthyroidism and ophthalmopathy. Researchers amplified the TCR beta CDR3 regions from RNA transcripts. The HTBI primer set drove a first-round RT-PCR of the TCR CDR3. One entry per CDR3 protein results from TCRdb running MiXCR on the multiplex PCR reads. This table holds hundreds of thousands of distinct CDR3 sequences, about two fifths found once. Diagnoses were made from clinical symptoms, serum measures (thyroxine and TRAb), thyroid ultrasound and orbital computed tomography. A 10 ml volume of fresh peripheral blood provided the PBMCs. This CDR3 comprises 12 residues. Germline V lookup: CDR1 SQVTM, CDR2 ANQGSEA. V dropped 1 base and J dropped 2 bases, with 5 bases sitting between them. Study-wide findings and caveats: Most thyroid-expanded clonotypes above 0.001 were also found in blood.

Sequencing used blood. The rearrangement uses TRBV29-1 and TRBJ1-2, with D unclear. This TCR was recovered from a man between 18 and 29 years old with Graves' hyperthyroidism. CDR3 in DNA: TGCAGCGTTGAAGCGCACAACTATGGCTACACCTTC. Protein product: CSVEAHNYGYTF.